The rows below give T cell receptor beta chains drawn from one sample of a study of prognosis after radiotherapy for stage I lung cancer. TCRdb used MiXCR to reprocess the multiplex PCR reads, holding one entry per CDR3 protein. Of roughly 11,000 distinct CDR3 sequences listed, under 45% are singletons. Sequences were derived from PBMCs, sampled before or after stereotactic body radiation therapy (not recorded which). The source is a donor aged 50 or older with non-small cell lung cancer. Each CDR3 is given with its conserved first and last residue. A D gene is named only where the DNA matches it firmly. Rows may omit the clone size; those that give it use once, few, many or a size class.

v_gene: TRBV20-1
d_gene: NA
abundance: many
j_gene: TRBJ1-5
CDR3aa: CSARDVRQGRNQPQHF
CDR3nt: TGCAGTGCTAGAGATGTGCGACAAGGACGGAATCAGCCCCAGCATTTT

v_gene: TRBV6-2/TRBV6-3
d_gene: TRBD1
abundance: NA
j_gene: TRBJ2-7
CDR3aa: CASIKRTGVNYEQYF
CDR3nt: TGTGCCAGCATAAAACGGACAGGCGTGAACTACGAGCAGTACTTC

v_gene: TRBV28
d_gene: TRBD2
abundance: NA
j_gene: TRBJ2-1
CDR3aa: CASSLLLSASGIYNEQFF
CDR3nt: TGTGCCAGCAGTTTACTTTTATCTGCTAGCGGGATCTACAATGAGCAGTTCTTC

v_gene: TRBV12-3/TRBV12-4
d_gene: NA
abundance: many
j_gene: TRBJ2-3
CDR3aa: CASRHGPQKSTDTQYF
CDR3nt: TGTGCCAGCAGACATGGACCCCAGAAAAGCACAGATACGCAGTATTTT

v_gene: TRBV6-1
d_gene: TRBD1
abundance: many
j_gene: TRBJ2-7
CDR3aa: CASRRQGAQYF
CDR3nt: TGTGCCAGCAGGCGACAGGGGGCACAGTACTTC

v_gene: TRBV20-1
d_gene: TRBD2
abundance: many
j_gene: TRBJ2-1
CDR3aa: CSASELAGLDEQFF
CDR3nt: TGCAGTGCTAGTGAACTAGCGGGGCTGGATGAGCAGTTCTTC

v_gene: TRBV11-3
d_gene: NA
abundance: many
j_gene: TRBJ2-7
CDR3aa: CASSEGQTYEQYF
CDR3nt: TGTGCCAGCAGCGAGGGACAAACTTACGAGCAGTACTTC

v_gene: TRBV7-9
d_gene: TRBD1
abundance: many
j_gene: TRBJ1-2
CDR3aa: CASSGTGYYGYTF
CDR3nt: TGTGCCAGTTCCGGGACAGGGTACTATGGCTACACCTTC

v_gene: TRBV12-5
d_gene: TRBD2
abundance: NA
j_gene: TRBJ2-2
CDR3aa: CASGFEASGVFGELFF
CDR3nt: TGTGCTAGTGGTTTTGAGGCTAGCGGGGTGTTCGGGGAGCTGTTTTTT

v_gene: TRBV19
d_gene: TRBD1
abundance: many
j_gene: TRBJ1-5
CDR3aa: CASRTRGTGSNQPQHF
CDR3nt: TGTGCCAGTAGGACACGGGGGACAGGGTCAAATCAGCCCCAGCATTTT

v_gene: TRBV6-1
d_gene: NA
abundance: NA
j_gene: TRBJ2-3
CDR3aa: CASTILRTIVTDTQYF
CDR3nt: TGTGCCAGCACCATTCTCAGGACTATAGTCACAGATACGCAGTATTTT

v_gene: TRBV15
d_gene: NA
abundance: many
j_gene: TRBJ2-2
CDR3aa: CATSGQSTGELFF
CDR3nt: TGTGCCACCAGCGGACAGTCCACCGGGGAGCTGTTTTTT

v_gene: TRBV20-1
d_gene: NA
abundance: many
j_gene: TRBJ1-2
CDR3aa: CSGGLGDGYTF
CDR3nt: TGCAGTGGAGGCCTGGGAGATGGCTACACCTTC

v_gene: TRBV11-3
d_gene: NA
abundance: medium-sized
j_gene: TRBJ2-1
CDR3aa: CASSAGDRNEQFF
CDR3nt: TGTGCCAGCAGCGCCGGAGACCGCAATGAGCAGTTCTTC

v_gene: TRBV5-1
d_gene: TRBD2
abundance: many
j_gene: TRBJ2-5
CDR3aa: CASLAGGTIQETQYF
CDR3nt: TGCGCCAGCCTCGCGGGAGGGACCATTCAAGAGACCCAGTACTTC

v_gene: TRBV6-2/TRBV6-3
d_gene: NA
abundance: NA
j_gene: TRBJ1-3
CDR3aa: CASNLIPGLKVGNTICF
CDR3nt: TGCGCCAGCAATCTTATACCGGGACTCAAAGTCGGAAACACCATATGTTTT

v_gene: TRBV28
d_gene: NA
abundance: many
j_gene: TRBJ2-6
CDR3aa: CASSLPGAGANVLTF
CDR3nt: TGTGCCAGCAGTTTACCAGGGGCTGGGGCCAACGTCCTGACTTTC

v_gene: TRBV11-3
d_gene: NA
abundance: NA
j_gene: TRBJ2-7
CDR3aa: CASSPSQGYERYF
CDR3nt: TGTGCCAGCAGCCCATCACAGGGCTACGAGCGGTACTTC

v_gene: TRBV18
d_gene: NA
abundance: many
j_gene: TRBJ2-3
CDR3aa: CASSKTFTDTQYF
CDR3nt: TGTGCCAGCTCAAAAACCTTCACAGATACGCAGTATTTT

v_gene: TRBV3-1
d_gene: NA
abundance: NA
j_gene: TRBJ2-1
CDR3aa: CASSRTGSVQFF
CDR3nt: TGTGCCAGTAGCCGGACGGGTAGCGTGCAGTTCTTC

v_gene: TRBV27
d_gene: TRBD1
abundance: medium-sized
j_gene: TRBJ1-2
CDR3aa: CASSQSAFGTGGTYGYTF
CDR3nt: TGTGCCAGCAGTCAATCGGCGTTCGGGACAGGGGGTACCTATGGCTACACCTTC

v_gene: TRBV2
d_gene: NA
abundance: once
j_gene: TRBJ2-7
CDR3aa: CASRERTVNSYEQYF
CDR3nt: TGTGCCAGCAGAGAGAGGACAGTTAACTCCTACGAGCAGTACTTC

v_gene: TRBV2
d_gene: NA
abundance: NA
j_gene: TRBJ2-3
CDR3aa: CASSEGAGTDTQYF
CDR3nt: TGTGCCAGCAGCGAGGGAGCCGGCACAGATACGCAGTATTTT

v_gene: TRBV7-2
d_gene: TRBD2
abundance: many
j_gene: TRBJ2-3
CDR3aa: CASTDSGGPYDTQYF
CDR3nt: TGTGCCAGCACGGATAGCGGGGGCCCCTATGATACGCAGTATTTT

v_gene: TRBV27
d_gene: NA
abundance: NA
j_gene: TRBJ2-6
CDR3aa: CASSPQGPTWSGANVLTF
CDR3nt: TGTGCCAGCAGTCCACAGGGCCCCACCTGGTCTGGGGCCAACGTCCTGACTTTC

v_gene: TRBV11-3
d_gene: TRBD2
abundance: NA
j_gene: TRBJ2-3
CDR3aa: CASSSRLAGYTDTQYF
CDR3nt: TGTGCCAGCAGCTCCCGACTAGCCGGGTACACAGATACGCAGTATTTT

v_gene: TRBV7-8
d_gene: NA
abundance: many
j_gene: TRBJ1-5
CDR3aa: CASSLQGNQPQHF
CDR3nt: TGTGCCAGCAGCTTACAGGGGAATCAGCCCCAGCATTTT

v_gene: TRBV12-3/TRBV12-4
d_gene: NA
abundance: many
j_gene: TRBJ1-5
CDR3aa: CASSFNQPQHF
CDR3nt: TGTGCCAGCAGTTTCAATCAGCCCCAGCATTTT

v_gene: TRBV5-1
d_gene: TRBD2
abundance: medium-sized
j_gene: TRBJ2-3
CDR3aa: CASSFLAGGTDTQYF
CDR3nt: TGCGCCAGCAGCTTCCTAGCGGGGGGCACAGATACGCAGTATTTT

v_gene: TRBV15
d_gene: TRBD2
abundance: NA
j_gene: TRBJ2-7
CDR3aa: CATSRATSGGYEQYF
CDR3nt: TGTGCCACCAGCAGAGCGACTAGCGGAGGGTACGAGCAGTACTTC

v_gene: TRBV7-9
d_gene: NA
abundance: many
j_gene: TRBJ2-2
CDR3aa: CASSPRVAITGELFF
CDR3nt: TGTGCCAGCAGCCCCCGGGTAGCGATCACCGGGGAGCTGTTTTTT

v_gene: TRBV12-5
d_gene: TRBD2
abundance: medium-sized
j_gene: TRBJ2-7
CDR3aa: CASGLGLAGESEQYF
CDR3nt: TGTGCTAGTGGTCTGGGACTAGCGGGAGAAAGCGAGCAGTACTTC

v_gene: TRBV28
d_gene: NA
abundance: many
j_gene: TRBJ1-5
CDR3aa: CASSLAGGYPQPQHF
CDR3nt: TGTGCCAGCAGTTTGGCGGGCGGCTACCCTCAGCCCCAGCATTTT

v_gene: TRBV24-1
d_gene: NA
abundance: NA
j_gene: TRBJ2-1
CDR3aa: CSTSRGSYNDQLF
CDR3nt: TGTTCCACCAGCAGGGGTTCCTACAATGATCAGCTCTTC

v_gene: TRBV24-1
d_gene: TRBD1
abundance: NA
j_gene: TRBJ2-1
CDR3aa: CATSDLTTGGNEQFF
CDR3nt: TGTGCCACCAGTGATTTGACAACAGGGGGAAATGAGCAGTTCTTC

v_gene: TRBV6-1
d_gene: NA
abundance: NA
j_gene: TRBJ1-5
CDR3aa: CASIGGGGNQPQHF
CDR3nt: TGTGCCAGCATCGGGGGTGGGGGCAATCAGCCCCAGCATTTT

v_gene: TRBV27
d_gene: NA
abundance: NA
j_gene: TRBJ1-5
CDR3aa: CASSIRDWGEHQHF
CDR3nt: TGTGCCAGCAGTATCCGTGACTGGGGAGAGCACCAGCATTTT

v_gene: TRBV7-2
d_gene: TRBD2
abundance: many
j_gene: TRBJ2-3
CDR3aa: CASSLTASGGGSTDTQYF
CDR3nt: TGTGCCAGCAGCTTGACGGCTAGCGGGGGCGGGAGCACAGATACGCAGTATTTT

v_gene: TRBV24-1
d_gene: NA
abundance: medium-sized
j_gene: TRBJ1-5
CDR3aa: CATSDTTGPNQPQHF
CDR3nt: TGTGCCACCAGTGATACTACAGGGCCCAATCAGCCCCAGCATTTT

v_gene: TRBV20-1
d_gene: TRBD2
abundance: few
j_gene: TRBJ2-1
CDR3aa: CSAREERLAVKRDEQFF
CDR3nt: TGCAGTGCTAGAGAGGAGAGACTAGCGGTTAAGAGGGATGAGCAGTTCTTC

v_gene: TRBV15
d_gene: NA
abundance: NA
j_gene: TRBJ2-7
CDR3aa: CATSRNSFVDNYDQYF
CDR3nt: TGTGCCACCAGCAGGAACTCGTTTGTGGATAACTACGACCAGTACTTC

v_gene: TRBV27
d_gene: TRBD1
abundance: NA
j_gene: TRBJ2-3
CDR3aa: CASSTDRWQDTQYF
CDR3nt: TGCGCCAGCAGTACGGACAGGTGGCAAGATACGCAGTATTTT

v_gene: TRBV27
d_gene: NA
abundance: medium-sized
j_gene: TRBJ2-7
CDR3aa: CASSFGRELSNEQYF
CDR3nt: TGTGCCAGCAGTTTTGGCAGGGAGCTCTCCAACGAGCAGTACTTC

v_gene: TRBV12-3/TRBV12-4
d_gene: NA
abundance: medium-sized
j_gene: TRBJ2-1
CDR3aa: CASSSWGEQFF
CDR3nt: TGTGCCAGCAGTTCTTGGGGTGAGCAGTTCTTC

v_gene: TRBV6-5
d_gene: NA
abundance: medium-sized
j_gene: TRBJ1-2
CDR3aa: CASSYGEEDGYTF
CDR3nt: TGTGCCAGCAGTTACGGGGAGGAGGATGGCTACACCTTC

v_gene: TRBV20-1
d_gene: TRBD1
abundance: many
j_gene: TRBJ2-2
CDR3aa: CSASPGVRGRTGELFF
CDR3nt: TGCAGTGCTAGCCCCGGTGTCAGGGGGCGTACCGGGGAGCTGTTTTTT

v_gene: TRBV9
d_gene: NA
abundance: NA
j_gene: TRBJ2-3
CDR3aa: CASSVSSATDTQYF
CDR3nt: TGTGCCAGCAGCGTATCTAGCGCCACAGATACGCAGTATTTT

v_gene: TRBV7-2
d_gene: NA
abundance: NA
j_gene: TRBJ2-7
CDR3aa: CASSQEVGSIEQYF
CDR3nt: TGTGCCAGCAGCCAAGAGGTGGGATCCATCGAGCAGTACTTC

v_gene: TRBV18
d_gene: NA
abundance: NA
j_gene: TRBJ1-2
CDR3aa: CASSPPFHGGPGGGYTF
CDR3nt: TGTGCCAGCTCACCACCGTTTCACGGGGGCCCGGGAGGTGGCTACACCTTC

v_gene: TRBV19
d_gene: TRBD1
abundance: NA
j_gene: TRBJ1-6
CDR3aa: CTSSGRQGDSSLHF
CDR3nt: TGTACCAGTAGCGGGAGGCAGGGGGATTCATCCCTCCACTTT